These T cell receptor beta chains were read from a single sample in a study of neurological immune-mediated disorders. TCRdb analysed the 5' RACE reads with MiXCR anew, one entry per CDR3 protein. The data contain just over 30,000 distinct CDR3 sequences, about 4.1% of them singletons. Sequences were obtained from CD4+ T cells from blood. Receptor source: a woman between 40 and 50 years old in good health. Both conserved end residues are part of each CDR3. Fields, in order: J gene, clone size, D gene, V gene, CDR3 protein, CDR3 DNA. A D gene is named only where the DNA matches it firmly. A clone size is listed for some rows: how often the clone was seen (once, few, many), or a class if it is expanded.

TRBJ1-1	many	TRBD1	TRBV27	CASTNSGGKEAFF	TGTGCCAGCACGAATTCAGGGGGCAAAGAAGCTTTCTTT
TRBJ2-5	many	.	TRBV5-1	CASTRGPQETQYF	TGCGCCAGCACCAGGGGTCCCCAAGAGACCCAGTACTTC
TRBJ2-5	.	.	TRBV10-2	CASMSTLGSRGVTDTQYF	TGCGCCAGCATGTCCACCCTCGGATCGAGAGGGGTTACAGATACGCAGTACTTC
TRBJ1-6	many	.	TRBV20-1	CSARDSGRSYNSPLHF	TGCAGTGCTAGAGATTCAGGGCGCTCCTATAATTCACCCCTCCACTTT
TRBJ1-5	many	TRBD1	TRBV5-1	CASSLQGLGQPQHF	TGCGCCAGCAGCTTACAGGGGTTGGGTCAGCCCCAGCATTTT
TRBJ2-1	many	.	TRBV5-1	CASSLSGWGEQFF	TGCGCCAGCAGCTTAAGCGGGTGGGGCGAGCAGTTCTTC
TRBJ2-2	many	.	TRBV7-2	CASRRPSTGELFF	TGTGCCAGCAGAAGACCTAGCACCGGGGAGCTGTTTTTT
TRBJ2-3	many	.	TRBV7-9	CASTQGTTDTQYF	TGTGCCAGCACCCAAGGGACTACAGATACGCAGTATTTT
TRBJ1-4	few	.	TRBV9	CASIANEKLFF	TGTGCCAGCATAGCTAATGAAAAACTGTTTTTT
TRBJ1-5	many	.	TRBV20-1	CSARASDSRGQPQHF	TGCAGTGCTAGAGCTAGCGACAGTCGTGGCCAGCCCCAGCATTTT
TRBJ2-5	many	.	TRBV20-1	CSASGREETQYF	TGCAGTGCTAGCGGGAGAGAAGAGACCCAGTACTTC
TRBJ2-7	many	.	TRBV10-2	CASSESRSPSSYEQYF	TGCGCCAGCAGTGAGTCCCGTAGCCCGAGCTCCTACGAGCAGTACTTC
TRBJ2-1	many	.	TRBV20-1	CSARVPRGSGSYNEQFF	TGCAGTGCTAGAGTCCCCCGGGGTAGCGGAAGCTACAATGAGCAGTTCTTC
TRBJ2-7	.	TRBD1	TRBV29-1	CSVLHRDRGSYEQYF	TGCAGCGTTCTACACCGGGACAGAGGTTCCTACGAGCAGTACTTC
TRBJ2-7	many	TRBD1	TRBV5-1	CASSLRQGFYEQYF	TGCGCCAGCAGCTTGCGACAGGGGTTCTACGAGCAGTACTTC
TRBJ2-7	many	.	TRBV20-1	CSANVLGIRDYEQYF	TGCAGTGCTAACGTACTGGGGATACGGGACTACGAGCAGTACTTC
TRBJ2-7	many	.	TRBV5-1	CASSLGTGTGTREQYF	TGCGCCAGCAGCTTGGGAACCGGGACAGGGACTAGGGAGCAGTACTTC
TRBJ2-7	many	.	TRBV7-9	CASSPGQGVRKQYF	TGTGCCAGCAGCCCTGGGCAGGGAGTACGCAAGCAGTACTTC
TRBJ2-2	many	TRBD1	TRBV2	CASSADRDGTGELFF	TGTGCCAGCAGTGCGGACAGGGATGGTACCGGGGAGCTGTTTTTT
TRBJ2-5	many	.	TRBV3-1	CASSQDYPQGQETQYF	TGTGCCAGCAGCCAAGATTACCCACAGGGACAAGAGACCCAGTACTTC
TRBJ2-2	many	TRBD1	TRBV5-1	CASSYGQGGTGELFF	TGCGCCAGCAGCTACGGACAGGGTGGGACCGGGGAGCTGTTTTTT
TRBJ2-7	many	.	TRBV5-1	CASSYMTTGAYEQYF	TGCGCCAGCAGCTACATGACCACGGGGGCCTACGAGCAGTACTTC
TRBJ2-5	many	TRBD1	TRBV5-1	CASSLPTGEETQYF	TGCGCCAGCAGCCTCCCGACAGGGGAAGAGACCCAGTACTTC
TRBJ2-5	many	TRBD2	TRBV6-5	CASSLQGLAGVETQYF	TGTGCCAGCAGCCTCCAGGGACTAGCGGGGGTAGAGACCCAGTACTTC
TRBJ2-1	many	TRBD2	TRBV4-1	CASSQTGLASHNEQFF	TGCGCCAGCAGCCAAACGGGACTAGCTAGCCACAATGAGCAGTTCTTC
TRBJ2-7	many	.	TRBV5-1	CASSLGTGTLIYEQYF	TGCGCCAGCAGCTTGGGGACCGGGACACTAATCTACGAGCAGTACTTC
TRBJ1-6	many	.	TRBV25-1	CASSEESPLHF	TGTGCCAGCAGTGAAGAGTCACCCCTCCACTTT
TRBJ1-6	many	.	TRBV9	CASSVESGANSPLHF	TGTGCCAGCAGCGTAGAGTCGGGGGCTAATTCACCCCTCCACTTT
TRBJ1-5	many	.	TRBV5-5	CASSRYRGDQPQHF	TGTGCCAGCAGTCGATATCGTGGGGATCAGCCCCAGCATTTT
TRBJ2-1	many	.	TRBV28	CASTGQTSYNEQFF	TGTGCCAGCACCGGACAGACCTCCTACAATGAGCAGTTCTTC
TRBJ1-2	many	.	TRBV5-1	CASSPDVGTANYGYTF	TGCGCCAGCAGCCCGGATGTCGGAACGGCTAACTATGGCTACACCTTC
TRBJ2-7	many	.	TRBV6-5	CASRRQYEQYF	TGTGCCAGCAGAAGGCAATACGAGCAGTACTTC
TRBJ2-3	medium-sized	TRBD1	TRBV7-9	CASSLYRGSDTQYF	TGTGCCAGCAGCTTATACAGGGGCTCAGATACGCAGTATTTT
TRBJ2-7	many	.	TRBV20-1	CSASTGRGPYEQYF	TGCAGTGCTAGTACAGGGAGGGGTCCCTACGAGCAGTACTTC
TRBJ1-2	many	.	TRBV5-5	CASSLGPASNYGYTF	TGTGCCAGCAGCTTGGGCCCAGCTTCTAACTATGGCTACACCTTC
TRBJ1-1	.	.	TRBV30	CAWSVRWDTEAFF	TGTGCCTGGAGTGTACGATGGGACACTGAAGCTTTCTTT
TRBJ2-7	many	.	TRBV4-1	CASSPGRTMYF	TGCGCCAGCAGCCCAGGACGGACGATGTACTTC
TRBJ2-1	many	TRBD2	TRBV28	CASSLTSGRFQFF	TGTGCCAGCAGTTTAACTAGCGGGAGATTTCAGTTCTTC
TRBJ2-1	many	TRBD1	TRBV5-4	CASSLDGTGLNEQFF	TGTGCCAGCAGCTTGGATGGGACAGGGTTAAATGAGCAGTTCTTC
TRBJ2-1	many	TRBD2	TRBV5-1	CASSLKTSGYNEQFF	TGCGCCAGCAGCTTAAAAACTAGCGGCTACAATGAGCAGTTCTTC
TRBJ1-1	many	.	TRBV18	CASSPSVNTEAFF	TGTGCCAGCTCACCCTCGGTCAACACTGAAGCTTTCTTT
TRBJ2-5	many	TRBD1	TRBV5-1	CASSSRTGQGQETQYF	TGCGCCAGCAGCAGCCGGACCGGACAGGGTCAAGAGACCCAGTACTTC
TRBJ1-1	many	TRBD1	TRBV6-5	CASSGPGTGNTEAFF	TGTGCCAGCAGTGGACCCGGGACAGGGAACACTGAAGCTTTCTTT
TRBJ2-5	many	TRBD1	TRBV29-1	CSVRRGQGLETQYF	TGCAGCGTTAGAAGGGGACAGGGGCTCGAGACCCAGTACTTC
TRBJ2-1	many	.	TRBV5-1	CASSLGSAEQFF	TGCGCCAGCAGCTTGGGTAGTGCTGAGCAGTTCTTC
TRBJ1-5	many	.	TRBV28	CASSLYSNQPQHF	TGTGCCAGCAGCCTTTATAGCAATCAGCCCCAGCATTTT